Below are 10 T cell receptor beta chains sequenced from a single sample in a study of CD8+ T cells in alopecia areata listed by TCRdb under 2018. Libraries came from the immunoSEQ multiplex PCR assay. RNA was extracted from all samples and reverse transcribed into cDNA, which served as template for TCR sequencing. Imported from immuneACCESS, the table was reduced by TCRdb to in-frame sequences with V and J called. These copies leave out some clones; in studies compared against another copy, an unresolved V gene accounts for under half, and the cause of the remainder is not known. The sample table lists about 110,000 clones, 50% to 70% of them with a count of one. The ten largest clones represent 23% of the sample. The source material was NKG2D-low CD8+ T cells sorted from blood. The cell subset or site label, read with the paper, signifies: sorted CD8+ NKG2D-low blood T cells. These receptors all stem from a human donor with alopecia areata.

The CDR3 loop reads CASTLDVYTEAFF. The CDR3 DNA follows: TGTGCCAGCACCCTGGACGTTTACACTGAAGCTTTCTTT. The rearrangement links TRBV6-5 to TRBJ1-1, with D hard to call. Germline values: CDR1 MNHEY, CDR2 SVGAGI. CDR3 length equals 13 residues. Trimming stripped 7 bases from V and 3 bases from J, with 12 bases between.

This clone was seen only once. The V and J genes are TRBV5-1 and TRBJ2-5; D not resolved. The V end lost 10 bases, the J end lost 7 bases, and 8 bases lay between the germline ends. In germline, CDR1 is SGHRS, CDR2 YFSETQ. CDR3 size: 9 residues. For the CDR3, the DNA is TGCGCCGGGCTTGGGACCCAGTACTTC. As protein: CAGLGTQYF.

This clone was observed a few times. This rearrangement joins TRBV7-9 to TRBJ1-2; weak D call: TRBD1 (5 bases). This CDR3 is 15 amino acids long. V lost 10 bases and J lost 6, with 24 bases in between. The V gene's germline CDR1 is SEHNR and CDR2 FQNEAQ (reference sequence). The CDR3 reads CATRGSQQRGNGYTF. Written as DNA, the CDR3 is TGTGCCACCCGGGGGTCCCAACAGCGGGGGAATGGCTACACCTTC.

This clone was detected only a few times. The DNA for the CDR3 is TGCGCCAGCAGCCCTAGGTGGCCATCCTACGAGCAGTACTTC. Translating gives CASSPRWPSYEQYF. This rearrangement joins TRBV4-1 to TRBJ2-7; D not resolved. The CDR3 is 14 residues long. Trimming removed 4 bases at V and 1 base at J, with 11 bases between. The V gene's germline CDR1 is MGHRA and CDR2 YSYEKL.

The chain carries TRBV7-3 and TRBJ1-1; the D gene is possibly TRBD1 (6 bases). The V end lost 0 bases, the J end lost 4 bases, and 15 bases lay between the germline ends. Germline V gene data show CDR1 as SGHTA and CDR2 as FQGTGA. There are 16 residues in the CDR3. The CDR3 loop is CASSLTPRGAGTEAFF. For the CDR3, the DNA is TGTGCCAGCAGCTTAACGCCGCGGGGGGCCGGCACTGAAGCTTTCTTT.

This clone is medium-sized within its sample. The chain couples TRBV4-3 to TRBJ1-1, with no clear D. The CDR3 totals 14 residues. V was trimmed by 1 base and J by 5 bases, leaving 11 bases between them. Germline-derived CDR1 and CDR2 are LGHNA and YSLEER. CDR3 in DNA: TGCGCCAGCAGCCAAGTGTCTATCTCTACTGAAGCTTTCTTT. As protein: CASSQVSISTEAFF.

The sample holds a few counts of this clone. The chain couples TRBV7-8 to TRBJ2-7; 9 nucleotides agree with TRBD1. This CDR3 comprises 16 residues. Germline V gene sequence: CDR1 SGHVS, CDR2 FQNEAQ. With V trimmed by 5 bases and J by 6 bases, 14 bases remained unmatched. CDR3 loop: CASSTIGGQGAGEQYF. The DNA of the CDR3 is TGTGCCAGCAGCACGATTGGGGGACAGGGTGCTGGCGAGCAGTACTTC. Full variable domain (remainder filled in from reference TRBV7-8 and TRBJ2-7): GAGVSQSPRYKVAKRGQDVALRCDPISGHVSLFWYQQALGQGPEFLTYFQNEAQLDKSGLPSDRFFAERPEGSVSTLKIQRTQQEDSAVYLCASSTIGGQGAGEQYFGPGTRLTVT.

V and J are TRBV6-5 and TRBJ2-7, with 7 bases lining up with TRBD1. Germline V gene sequence: CDR1 MNHEY, CDR2 SVGAGI. CDR3 length: 14 residues. With 0 bases clipped from V and 4 bases from J, the junction kept 3 bases outside the gene matches. The CDR3 sequence: CASSYSGTVYEQYF. For the CDR3, the DNA is TGTGCCAGCAGTTACTCCGGGACAGTGTACGAGCAGTACTTC.

This clone was observed a few times. The chain carries TRBV7-8 and TRBJ2-1, with 7 bases aligning to TRBD2. V gave up 1 base and J gave up 6 bases; unmatched junction bases: 3. The CDR3 loop spans 14 amino acids. Germline CDR1 and CDR2: SGHVS and FQNEAQ. The CDR3 bases are TGTGCCAGCAGCTTAGGCGGGAGCTTCAATGAGCAGTTCTTC. Residues: CASSLGGSFNEQFF.

This clone was seen only a few times. This chain uses TRBV5-1 with TRBJ2-7; weak D call: TRBD1 (5 bases). CDR1 is SGHRS, CDR2 YFSETQ, per germline. This CDR3 is built from 14 residues. Trimming took off 5 bases at V and 6 bases at J, with 18 bases between the two ends. CDR3 residues: CASSLSGAEPEQYF. CDR3 nucleotide sequence: TGCGCCAGCAGTCTATCTGGGGCGGAGCCCGAGCAGTACTTC.